These T cell receptor beta chains were read from a single sample in a study of cytomegalovirus exposure and HLA in healthy donors. Sequencing used immunoSEQ multiplex PCR; TCRdb keeps in-frame clones, though not all of them. The table shows around 180,000 clones, with around 83% occurring only once. The sample comprised PBMCs. The receptors were gathered from a girl aged 2 to 10 in good health and CMV-seropositive. The CDR3 runs from the conserved cysteine through the conserved F or W. Not all rows give a size; the values are once, few, many and, for expanded clones, a class.

>TRBV29-1|15|NA
CSAADRGRLNTEAFF
>TRBV28|15|NA
CASSFPTGWSYGYTF
>TRBV2|13|few
CASKSSYNSPLHF
>TRBV6-5|16|once
CASSYGLARSSYEQYF
>TRBV28|15|NA
CASREGKRDTGELFF
>TRBV2|13|NA
CASSLAGVSEQFF
>TRBV29-1|12|once
CSVGLPNEKLFF
>TRBV6-5|14|NA
CASSPGVRTDTQYF
>TRBV11-2|14|NA
CASSADRGRDTQYF
>TRBV28|16|NA
CASSPSYGRANTEAFF